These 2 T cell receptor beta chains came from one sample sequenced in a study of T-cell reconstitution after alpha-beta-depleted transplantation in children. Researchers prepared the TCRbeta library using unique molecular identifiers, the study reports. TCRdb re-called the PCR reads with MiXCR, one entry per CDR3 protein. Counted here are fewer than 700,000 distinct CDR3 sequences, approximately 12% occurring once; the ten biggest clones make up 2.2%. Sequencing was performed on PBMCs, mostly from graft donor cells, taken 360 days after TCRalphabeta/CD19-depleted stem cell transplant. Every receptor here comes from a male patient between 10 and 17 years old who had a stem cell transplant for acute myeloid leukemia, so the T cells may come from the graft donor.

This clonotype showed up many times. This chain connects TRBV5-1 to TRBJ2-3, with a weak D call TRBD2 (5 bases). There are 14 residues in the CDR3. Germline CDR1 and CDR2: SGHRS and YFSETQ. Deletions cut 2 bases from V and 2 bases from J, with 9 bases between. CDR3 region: CASSFWESTDTQYF. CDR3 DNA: TGCGCCAGCAGCTTCTGGGAGTCCACAGATACGCAGTATTTT.

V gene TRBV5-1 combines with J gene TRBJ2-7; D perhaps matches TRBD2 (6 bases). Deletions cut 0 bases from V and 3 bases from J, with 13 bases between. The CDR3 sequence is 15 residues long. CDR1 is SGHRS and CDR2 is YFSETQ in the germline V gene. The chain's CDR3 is CASSLAGSGNYEQYF. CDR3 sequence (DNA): TGCGCCAGCAGCTTGGCAGGTAGCGGCAACTACGAGCAGTACTTC.